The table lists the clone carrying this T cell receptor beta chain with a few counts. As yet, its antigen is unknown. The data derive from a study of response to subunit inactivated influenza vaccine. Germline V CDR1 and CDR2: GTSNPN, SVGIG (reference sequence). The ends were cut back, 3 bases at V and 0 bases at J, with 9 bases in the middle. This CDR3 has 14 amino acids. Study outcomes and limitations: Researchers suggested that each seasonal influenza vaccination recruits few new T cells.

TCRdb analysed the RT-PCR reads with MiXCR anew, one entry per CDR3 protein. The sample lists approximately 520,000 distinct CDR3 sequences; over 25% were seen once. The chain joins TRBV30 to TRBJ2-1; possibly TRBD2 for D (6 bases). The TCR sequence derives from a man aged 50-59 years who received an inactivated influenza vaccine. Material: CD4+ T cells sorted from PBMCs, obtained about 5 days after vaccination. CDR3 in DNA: TGTGCCTGGAGCCGGACTAACTCCTACAATGAGCAGTTCTTC. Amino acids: CAWSRTNSYNEQFF.